The 9 T cell receptor beta chains presented below share a single source sample, sequenced in a study of CD8 T cell repertoires and HIV-1 epitope variants. Sequencing used immunoSEQ multiplex PCR; TCRdb keeps in-frame clones, though not all of them. The top ten hold 45% of the sample, which has 5,000 to 6,500 clones, over 60% seen once. Their cognate antigens are unknown. The sequenced material came from cultured CD8+ T cells derived from PBMCs. The receptors were gathered from a male donor with HIV.

V usage is TRBV7-9 and J usage is TRBJ2-1, with D possibly matching TRBD1 (5 bases). Trimming cost V 2 bases and J 1 base, with 9 bases left between them. Per germline, CDR1 SEHNR and CDR2 FQNEAQ (reference sequence). The CDR3 spans 15 residues. CDR3 sequence (DNA): TGTGCCAGCAGCTTACTGGCAGGGTCCTACAATGAGCAGTTCTTC. Protein product: CASSLLAGSYNEQFF.

The chain links TRBV11-2 to TRBJ2-7; TRBD1 aligns across 9 bases. The CDR3 runs to 15 residues. The trim removed 0 bases at V and 3 bases at J, leaving 3 bases unmatched. Germline values: CDR1 SGHAT, CDR2 FQNNGV. The CDR3 DNA reads as TGTGCCAGCAGCTTAGAACAGGGGGCCCTCTACGAGCAGTACTTC. Protein sequence: CASSLEQGALYEQYF.

The genes are TRBV29-1 and TRBJ2-3, with 8 nucleotides matching TRBD1. The CDR3 sequence is 13 residues long. Germline trimming cut 6 bases from V and 4 bases from J; bases unmatched to any gene: 6. CDR1 and CDR2 from the germline V gene are SQVTM and ANQGSEA. Here the CDR3 reads CSVPRGLADTQYF. DNA of the CDR3: TGCAGCGTCCCCAGGGGGCTGGCAGATACGCAGTATTTT.

The chain uses TRBV4-3 and TRBJ2-6, with 8 bases lining up with TRBD1. The CDR3 totals 17 residues. Per the germline V gene, CDR1 is LGHNA and CDR2 is YSLEER. Trimming removed 2 bases from V and 1 base from J; junction bases left unmatched: 4. The DNA of the CDR3 is TGCGCCAGCAGCCAAAGACAGGGGAGGTCTGGGGCCAACGTCCTGACTTTC. Translating it yields CASSQRQGRSGANVLTF.

Turning to this clone: The junction departs from germline at one end; a sequencing error may be responsible. The chain is built from TRBV7-7 and TRBJ2-2; D perhaps matches TRBD1 (6 bases). The CDR3 length is 15 residues. Per germline, CDR1 SSHAT and CDR2 FNYEAQ (reference sequence). The CDR3 nucleotides read TGTGCTAGCAGCTTAGCCGGACAGTACACCGGGGAGCTGTTTTTT. Encoded protein: CASSLAGQYTGELFF.

The chain joins TRBV6-5 to TRBJ2-5; 8 nucleotides match TRBD1. Germline V gene sequence: CDR1 MNHEY, CDR2 SVGAGI. The CDR3 is 16 residues long. Germline trimming cut 0 bases from V and 3 bases from J; bases unmatched to any gene: 6. This chain's CDR3 is CASSYSIWGQEETQYF. CDR3 DNA: TGTGCCAGCAGTTACTCGATCTGGGGACAGGAAGAGACCCAGTACTTC.

This clone came up a few times. The chain recombines TRBV7-2 with TRBJ1-5; no reliable D call. With 1 base removed from V and 4 bases from J, the gap between germline ends came to 8 bases. Germline V gene lookup returns CDR1 SGHTA and CDR2 FQGNSA. This CDR3 spans 14 amino acids. Written as DNA, the CDR3 is TGTGCCAGCAGCTTAGGAGGTGGGAATCAGCCCCAGCATTTT. Translating gives CASSLGGGNQPQHF. The entire variable domain, with the rest obtained from reference TRBV7-2 and TRBJ1-5, is as follows: GAGVSQSPSNKVTEKGKDVELRCDPISGHTALYWYRQSLGQGLEFLIYFQGNSAPDKSGLPSDRFSAERTGGSVSTLTIQRTQQEDSAVYLCASSLGGGNQPQHFGDGTRLSIL.

The V gene is TRBV7-3, the J gene TRBJ1-2; the D is unclear. This CDR3 region has 13 residues. Trimming took off 5 bases at V and 6 bases at J, with 13 bases between the two ends. In germline, CDR1 is SGHTA, CDR2 FQGTGA. The CDR3 loop is CASSRGRGDGYTF. The CDR3, as DNA: TGTGCCAGCAGCCGCGGTCGGGGAGATGGCTACACCTTC.

This clone turned up a few times. This CDR3 reads CASSEVRVGNQPQHF. DNA of the CDR3: TGTGCCAGCAGTGAAGTCAGGGTGGGCAATCAGCCCCAGCATTTT. The rearrangement uses TRBV2 and TRBJ1-5; possibly TRBD1 for D (5 bases). From germline, CDR1 is SNHLY and CDR2 FYNNEI. CDR3 length equals 15 residues. The germline V and J ends were trimmed by 1 base and 2 bases, with 9 bases remaining between them.